This is a list of T cell receptor beta chains from one sample in a study of blood T cell repertoires in COVID-19. TCRdb's copy holds only in-frame clones and misses some; the assay was immunoSEQ multiplex PCR. The data hold 90,000 or so clones, with 80% to 90% observed a single time. The sequencing sample was made of peripheral blood. The source of these receptors is a man aged 80 or over with acute or convalescent COVID-19. Each CDR3 is given with its conserved first and last residue. D genes are given only for firm matches. The listing skips clone size in some rows; elsewhere it reads once, few, many or a size class.

V gene	clone size	J gene	D gene	CDR3 DNA	CDR3 protein
TRBV2	NA	TRBJ2-7	NA	TGTGCCAGCAATCTAAACAGTTTCGAGCAGTACTTC	CASNLNSFEQYF
TRBV18	NA	TRBJ2-3	TRBD2	TGTGCCAGCTCACCATCCGTCAGCGGGACTAGCACAGATACGCAGTATTTT	CASSPSVSGTSTDTQYF
TRBV5-1	NA	TRBJ2-1	NA	TGCGCCAGCAGCGAGAGGCCGGGCACTGGGACATGGGATGAGCAGTTCTTC	CASSERPGTGTWDEQFF
TRBV18	NA	TRBJ1-3	NA	TGTGCCAGCTCACCAGGGGGCCTTGGAAACACCATATATTTT	CASSPGGLGNTIYF
TRBV6-5	NA	TRBJ1-5	NA	TGTGCCGTCAGGGTAACTTCCAATCAGCCCCAGCATTTT	CAVRVTSNQPQHF
TRBV5-1	NA	TRBJ2-5	NA	TGCGCCAGCAGCTTGATGGCAGGCCCTCAAGAGACCCAGTACTTC	CASSLMAGPQETQYF
TRBV30	NA	TRBJ2-4	TRBD1	TGTGCCTGGAGCCCGGGACAGGGAAACATTCAGTACTTC	CAWSPGQGNIQYF
TRBV9	NA	TRBJ1-6	TRBD1	TGTGCCAGCAGCGTAACCGGACAGGCTTCACCCCTCCACTTT	CASSVTGQASPLHF
TRBV5-1	few	TRBJ1-5	TRBD1	TGCGCCAGCAGCGTAACAGGGGATAGCAATCAGCCCCAGCATTTT	CASSVTGDSNQPQHF
TRBV7-2	NA	TRBJ2-3	NA	TGTGCCAGCAGCCCTACTAGCTCCTCCCGCACAGATACGCAGTATTTT	CASSPTSSSRTDTQYF
TRBV2	NA	TRBJ1-1	NA	TGTGCCAGCAGTGTTCAGGGGTGGACTGAAGCTTTCTTT	CASSVQGWTEAFF
TRBV7-9	once	TRBJ1-4	NA	TGTGCCAGCAGCCTCGGCGGCAGGGTGGAGGAAAAACTGTTTTTT	CASSLGGRVEEKLFF
TRBV19	NA	TRBJ1-1	TRBD1	TGTGCCAGTAGTCACCAGGGGGTAAACACTGAAGCTTTCTTT	CASSHQGVNTEAFF
TRBV7-3	NA	TRBJ1-2	NA	TGTGCCAGCAGCCCCGCCTCCGGGATCCCTGGAGTCTACACCTTC	CASSPASGIPGVYTF
TRBV30	few	TRBJ2-7	TRBD2	TGTGCCTGGCAGCGGGAGGGCCGCTACGAGCAGTACTTC	CAWQREGRYEQYF
TRBV27	once	TRBJ2-3	TRBD2	TGTGCCAGCAGTTTACCGGGGACTAGCGGGGACACAGATACGCAGTATTTT	CASSLPGTSGDTDTQYF
TRBV2	few	TRBJ1-2	TRBD1	TGTGCCAGCAGTGCGCGGACAGGCCTCTATGGCTACACCTTC	CASSARTGLYGYTF
TRBV28	once	TRBJ1-5	NA	TGTGCCACCCGAAGGGGGGGCGCGGGTCAGCCCCAGCATTTT	CATRRGGAGQPQHF
TRBV2	once	TRBJ2-3	NA	TGTGCCAGCAGTTTTAACAGGGCAGATACGCAGTATTTT	CASSFNRADTQYF
TRBV6-1	once	TRBJ2-6	TRBD1	TGTGCCAGCAGTGAATACAGGGGAACTGGGGCCAACGTCCTGACTTTC	CASSEYRGTGANVLTF
TRBV6-5	NA	TRBJ1-2	TRBD1	TGTGCCAGCAGTTCAGGACAGGGGGCTGTTCTCGGCTACACCTTC	CASSSGQGAVLGYTF
TRBV10-3	NA	TRBJ1-1	TRBD1	TGTGCCATCAGTGGGAAACAGGGGGGAAGGTCTGAACGCACTGAAGCTTTCTTT	CAISGKQGGRSERTEAFF
TRBV6-5	once	TRBJ2-7	TRBD1	TGTGCCAGCAGTTACTCTCGGACAGGGCGGTACGAGCAGTACTTC	CASSYSRTGRYEQYF
TRBV5-4	once	TRBJ2-5	TRBD1	TGTGCCAGCAGCTTGGGGGACAGGGGGCAAGAGACCCAGTACTTC	CASSLGDRGQETQYF
TRBV5-1	once	TRBJ2-7	TRBD2	TGCGCCAGCAGCTTGGGAGCGGGAGCATTCGAGCAGTACTTC	CASSLGAGAFEQYF
TRBV19	NA	TRBJ1-5	TRBD1	TGTGCCAGTAGTCCCTACGAATGGACAGGGGGGAGTCAGCCCCAGCATTTT	CASSPYEWTGGSQPQHF
TRBV29-1	NA	TRBJ1-5	TRBD1	TGCAGCGTTGAAGCGGACAGGGGTCAGCCCCAGCATTTT	CSVEADRGQPQHF
TRBV7-9	NA	TRBJ2-2	TRBD2	TGTGCCAGCAGGGGACTAATCTCCGGGGAGCTGTTTTTT	CASRGLISGELFF
TRBV18	few	TRBJ2-5	TRBD1	TGTGCCAGCTCACTCGGACAGGGTAATGGAGAGACCCAGTACTTC	CASSLGQGNGETQYF
TRBV19	NA	TRBJ1-3	TRBD1	TGTGCCAGTACGACAGGGTCGGCTGGAAACACCATATATTTT	CASTTGSAGNTIYF
TRBV2	NA	TRBJ1-3	NA	TGTGCCAGCAGTGAACAGGTGGGAAACACCATATATTTT	CASSEQVGNTIYF
TRBV7-9	NA	TRBJ2-5	TRBD1	TGTGCCAGCAGCTTAGTGGGGGGACAGGTTCGAGAGACCCAGTACTTC	CASSLVGGQVRETQYF
TRBV11-2	NA	TRBJ2-7	TRBD2	TGTGCCAGCCACTTGACTAGCGGGAGCGGCGAGCAGTACTTC	CASHLTSGSGEQYF
TRBV6-5	NA	TRBJ1-3	NA	TGTGCCAGCAGTTACTCGGCCAGGAACTCTGGAAACACCATATATTTT	CASSYSARNSGNTIYF
TRBV5-1	once	TRBJ1-2	NA	TGCGCCAGCAGCATGGACGGAGACTATGGCTACACCTTC	CASSMDGDYGYTF
TRBV20-1	NA	TRBJ2-5	NA	TGCAGTGCTAGTCGGGAGGAGACCCAGTACTTC	CSASREETQYF
TRBV15	NA	TRBJ2-2	TRBD2	TGTGCCACCAGAAGGGGACTAGCGGGGGGCTATAACACCGGGGAGCTGTTTTTT	CATRRGLAGGYNTGELFF
TRBV6-2/TRBV6-3	few	TRBJ1-2	NA	TGTGCCAGCAGTCCACTGGTTAATAGCGCTGGCTACACCTTC	CASSPLVNSAGYTF
TRBV10-3	NA	TRBJ2-3	TRBD2	TGTGCCATCAGTGAGCGAAGAAGAACTAGCGGGGGGGGCACAGATACGCAGTATTTT	CAISERRRTSGGGTDTQYF
TRBV3-1/TRBV3-2	NA	TRBJ2-7	TRBD1	TGTGCCAGCAGCCGGGGGACAGGGGACGAGCAGTACTTC	CASSRGTGDEQYF
TRBV27	NA	TRBJ2-2	TRBD1	TGTGCCAGCAGAGTCGGGACAGGGGGTCGCACCGGGGAGCTGTTTTTT	CASRVGTGGRTGELFF
TRBV6-5	NA	TRBJ1-6	NA	TGTGCCAGCAGGACGTCTAGCCCAAATTCACCCCTCCACTTT	CASRTSSPNSPLHF
TRBV19	NA	TRBJ1-2	NA	TGTGCCAGTTCACGCGACTATGGCTACACCTTC	CASSRDYGYTF
TRBV5-6	NA	TRBJ2-1	TRBD2	TGTGCCAGCAGCTTGGCCAGCGGGAGCCTGAATGAGCAGTTCTTC	CASSLASGSLNEQFF
TRBV9	few	TRBJ2-3	TRBD1	TGTGCCAGCAGCGACAGGGGTGTAGCAGATACGCAGTATTTT	CASSDRGVADTQYF
TRBV7-8	NA	TRBJ2-7	TRBD2	TGTGCCAGCAGCTTGGGGCTAGCGGGAGGCGAGCAGTACTTC	CASSLGLAGGEQYF